The 30 T cell receptor beta chains presented below share a single source sample, sequenced in a study of early T cells in non-severe SARS-CoV-2 infection. One entry per CDR3 protein results from TCRdb running MiXCR on the 5' RACE reads. The table lists about 48,000 distinct CDR3 sequences, over 5% of them singletons. The sequencing sample was made of whole blood. Receptors originate from an adult who was a healthcare worker with PCR-confirmed SARS-CoV-2 infection or an uninfected control (not recorded which).

The gene calls are TRBV7-3 and TRBJ1-6, with TRBD1 as a possible D gene (5 bases). Germline values: CDR1 SGHTA, CDR2 FQGTGA. The germline V and J ends were trimmed by 2 bases and 10 bases, with 9 bases remaining between them. The CDR3 is 13 residues long. DNA of the CDR3: TGTGCCAGCAGCTTAGGGGGGGTCTCACCCCTCCACTTT. Protein product: CASSLGGVSPLHF.

The CDR3 bases are TGCAGCGTTGAGCGGGGGCCCTACGAGCAGTACTTC. Translating it yields CSVERGPYEQYF. This chain connects TRBV29-1 to TRBJ2-7; a weak D match, TRBD2 (7 bases). The V and J ends lost 3 bases and 2 bases respectively, with 8 bases between them. The CDR3 spans 12 residues. Germline CDR1 and CDR2: SQVTM and ANQGSEA.

The sample holds many counts of this clonotype. The chain employs TRBV5-4 and TRBJ2-7; 7 bases match TRBD1. CDR1 is SGHNT and CDR2 is YYREEE in the germline V gene (reference sequence). This CDR3 has 14 residues. The J segment lost 6 bases and the V segment lost 5 bases, leaving 11 bases of the junction unmatched. The chain's CDR3 is CASSPPGQSPEQYF. The CDR3 nucleotides read TGTGCCAGCAGTCCTCCGGGACAGTCCCCCGAGCAGTACTTC.

This clonotype was observed at least ten times. This chain links TRBV12-3 or TRBV12-4 with TRBJ1-1; TRBD1 matches at 8 bases. The CDR3 runs to 14 residues. The V segment lost 5 bases and the J segment 10 bases; nucleotides outside the gene matches: 12. Here the CDR3 DNA reads TGTGCCAGCAGTAGAAGCCTCGACAGGGGTAGAGCTTTCTTT. Translation gives CASSRSLDRGRAFF.

The chain links TRBV6-5 to TRBJ1-2; the D gene is possibly TRBD1 (6 bases). Germline lookup yields CDR1 MNHEY and CDR2 SVGAGI. With 6 bases removed from V and 5 bases from J, the gap between germline ends came to 16 bases. The CDR3 extends over 14 amino acids. This CDR3 reads CASSYRVNRYGYTF. The CDR3 DNA is TGTGCCAGCAGCTACAGGGTTAACCGGTATGGCTACACCTTC.

This clonotype came up many times. This chain joins TRBV2 and TRBJ2-1; D uncertain. The CDR3 extends over 15 amino acids. Germline lookup yields CDR1 SNHLY and CDR2 FYNNEI. Trimming removed 6 bases at V and 9 bases at J, with 21 bases between. This chain's CDR3 is CASSPVTSPTGEQFF. The CDR3 DNA reads as TGTGCCAGCAGCCCGGTCACGTCTCCCACCGGTGAGCAGTTCTTC. Looking up the rest from reference TRBV2 and TRBJ2-1 gives the full variable domain: EPEVTQTPSHQVTQMGQEVILRCVPISNHLYFYWYRQILGQKVEFLVSFYNNEISEKSEIFDDQFSVERPDGSNFTLKIRSTKLEDSAMYFCASSPVTSPTGEQFFGPGTRLTVL.

Of note for this clonotype: A much larger clone lies one base from this, so it may be a read error. The rearrangement links TRBV27 to TRBJ2-5, with 7 bases identical to TRBD2. In germline, CDR1 is MNHEY, CDR2 SMNVEV (reference sequence). This CDR3 has 17 residues. Here the CDR3 DNA reads TGTGCCAACAGTGTCCTCCCAGGGCGGGGGTTCCAAGAGACCCAGTACTTC. This sequence encodes CANSVLPGRGFQETQYF.

V and J are TRBV30 and TRBJ1-4; a possible D gene is TRBD1 (5 bases). There are 15 residues in the CDR3. Germline V CDR1 and CDR2: GTSNPN, SVGIG (reference sequence). V lost 3 bases and J lost 10, with 21 bases in between. CDR3 sequence reads: CAWSSRDLHDGKLFF. In DNA, the CDR3 is TGTGCCTGGAGCTCCCGGGACCTGCATGATGGAAAACTGTTTTTT.

Many counts were recorded for this clonotype. This chain joins TRBV7-2 and TRBJ2-1; D gene uncertain. This CDR3 has 12 residues. Germline V CDR1 and CDR2: SGHTA, FQGNSA. The V end was cut by 3 bases, the J end by 6 bases, with 6 bases between. CDR3 in amino acids: CASSFGANEQFF. In DNA form, the CDR3 reads TGTGCCAGCAGCTTCGGCGCCAATGAGCAGTTCTTC.

This clonotype came up many times. This rearrangement joins TRBV7-2 to TRBJ2-2; D is unresolved. The V end was cut by 5 bases, the J end by 3 bases, with 4 bases between. The CDR3 covers 12 residues. CDR1 is SGHTA, CDR2 FQGNSA, per germline. Here the CDR3 reads CASSTYTGELFF. CDR3 nucleotide sequence: TGTGCCAGCAGCACATACACCGGGGAGCTGTTTTTT.

In its sample, this clonotype was seen a few times. The chain couples TRBV5-4 to TRBJ2-1; 10 positions match TRBD1. V was clipped by 2 bases and J by 8 bases; unmatched bases: 7. The CDR3 runs to 15 residues. The germline V gene encodes CDR1 SGHNT and CDR2 YYREEE (reference sequence). The CDR3 DNA reads as TGTGCCAGCAGCTTACCGGGACAGGGGATCTATGAGCAGTTCTTC. Translating it yields CASSLPGQGIYEQFF.

This clonotype showed up just a few times. V is TRBV7-2 and J is TRBJ2-5; D perhaps matches TRBD2 (7 bases). V gave up 5 bases and J gave up 6 bases, with 19 bases separating them. The CDR3 is made up of 15 amino acids. Germline values: CDR1 SGHTA, CDR2 FQGNSA. The CDR3 loop reads CASSADSGGAKTQYF. Written as DNA, the CDR3 is TGTGCCAGCAGCGCAGATAGTGGGGGGGCGAAGACCCAGTACTTC.

This clonotype was found a few times. V usage is TRBV7-8 and J usage is TRBJ2-3; D ambiguous. Deletions cut 6 bases from V and 2 bases from J, with 6 bases between. Germline V gives CDR1 SGHVS, CDR2 FQNEAQ. CDR3 size: 12 residues. The DNA for the CDR3 is TGTGCCAGCAGATACAACACAGATACGCAGTATTTT. Protein product: CASRYNTDTQYF.

This clonotype has just a few counts. This chain links TRBV6-6 with TRBJ2-3; 7 nucleotides line up with TRBD1. The CDR3 is 15 amino acids. Per germline, CDR1 MNHNY and CDR2 SVGAGI (reference sequence). V shed 5 bases and J 0 bases; nucleotides not matched to a gene: 5. DNA for the CDR3: TGTGCCAGCAGTCTCCAGGGGGTCAGCACAGATACGCAGTATTTT. This translates into CASSLQGVSTDTQYF.

This clonotype was seen only a few times. V and J are TRBV20-1 and TRBJ2-5; the D is unclear. Germline CDR1 and CDR2: DFQATT and SNEGSKA (reference sequence). V lost 5 bases and J lost 3, with 13 bases in between. This CDR3 region has 13 residues. The CDR3 nucleotides are TGCAGTGCTCAATCCCCCGGAAAAGAGACCCAGTACTTC. Protein: CSAQSPGKETQYF.

This clonotype has more than one count but fewer than ten. The chain carries TRBV5-1 and TRBJ2-2; 10 bases are shared with TRBD1. The CDR3 totals 19 residues. Germline V CDR1 and CDR2: SGHRS, YFSETQ. V shed 0 bases and J 4 bases; nucleotides not matched to a gene: 12. In DNA, the CDR3 is TGCGCCAGCAGCTTGGGAACTATGACAGGGGGCATAGTCACCGGGGAGCTGTTTTTT. Its protein product is CASSLGTMTGGIVTGELFF.

This clonotype showed up many times. V is TRBV19 and J is TRBJ2-7; 9 bases line up with TRBD2. The CDR3 is made up of 18 amino acids. Germline CDR1 is LNHDA and CDR2 is SQIVND (reference sequence). The V segment lost 5 bases and the J segment 4 bases; nucleotides outside the gene matches: 18. The CDR3 bases are TGTGCCAGTAGTTATCGCCACTCATCCGGGACTAGCTCATACGAGCAGTACTTC. This encodes CASSYRHSSGTSSYEQYF.

This clonotype was recorded at least ten times. This rearrangement joins TRBV20-1 to TRBJ2-2, with 7 bases aligning to TRBD1. This CDR3 comprises 16 residues. Germline CDR1 DFQATT, CDR2 SNEGSKA (reference sequence). J gave up 3 bases and V 0 bases, and 7 bases lay outside the gene matches. Here the CDR3 reads CSARDQTGKHTGELFF. The CDR3 DNA sequence: TGCAGTGCTAGAGATCAGACAGGGAAGCACACCGGGGAGCTGTTTTTT.

The chain employs TRBV10-2 and TRBJ2-5; 9 bases align to TRBD2. In germline, CDR1 is WSHSY, CDR2 SAAADI. The CDR3 length is 14 residues. V was clipped by 4 bases and J by 2 bases; unmatched bases: 2. DNA of the CDR3: TGCGCCAGCAGTGGACTAGCGGCACAAGAGACCCAGTACTTC. The encoded protein is CASSGLAAQETQYF.

This clonotype was counted many times. This sequence joins TRBV6-1 and TRBJ1-6; no clear D. Deletions cut 1 base from V and 6 bases from J, with 7 bases between. The V gene's germline CDR1 is MNHNS and CDR2 SASEGT. This CDR3 has 14 residues. This CDR3 is CASSEVAVNSPLHF. The CDR3 region has the DNA TGTGCCAGCAGTGAAGTGGCAGTTAATTCACCCCTCCACTTT.

This clonotype was recorded at least ten times. The chain uses TRBV7-2 and TRBJ2-2; D is unresolved. Trimming pared 5 bases from V and 7 bases from J, leaving 11 bases between. Looked up from germline, CDR1 is SGHTA and CDR2 is FQGNSA. The CDR3 length is 13 residues. DNA of the CDR3: TGTGCCAGCAGCCTAGGACCCTACGGGGAGCTGTTTTTT. It specifies CASSLGPYGELFF.

The chain links TRBV30 to TRBJ2-5; the match to TRBD1 covers 7 bases. Germline V CDR1 and CDR2: GTSNPN, SVGIG (reference sequence). This CDR3 contains 12 residues. J lost 2 bases, V lost 5 bases, and 2 bases had no gene match. Here the CDR3 reads CAWAQGQETQYF. The CDR3 DNA reads TGTGCCTGGGCACAGGGGCAAGAGACCCAGTACTTC.

This clonotype was observed many times. The V gene is TRBV27, the J gene TRBJ2-7; D is ambiguous. Germline CDR1 MNHEY, CDR2 SMNVEV (reference sequence). Trimming took 3 bases from V and 0 from J, leaving 6 bases between them. The CDR3 is 13 residues long. The CDR3 nucleotides are TGTGCCAGCAGTTTTAGGTACTCCTACGAGCAGTACTTC. This encodes CASSFRYSYEQYF.

This clonotype was seen many times. V and J are TRBV4-2 and TRBJ2-2; 9 positions agree with TRBD2. Losses at the gene ends were 0 bases for V and 5 bases for J; bases not matched to a gene: 10. The length of the CDR3 is 18 residues. The germline V gene has CDR1 LGHNA and CDR2 YNFKEQ. The CDR3 sequence is CASSQDRNSGGATGELFF. CDR3 nucleotides: TGTGCCAGCAGCCAAGATCGGAATAGCGGGGGAGCAACCGGGGAGCTGTTTTTT.

This clonotype was seen more than once but under ten times. The J gene is TRBJ2-2, the V gene TRBV12-5, with no clear D. The V end was cut by 3 bases, the J end by 7 bases, with 3 bases between. Per germline, CDR1 LGHNT and CDR2 FRNRAP. CDR3 length: 11 amino acids. The CDR3 protein is CASGFIGELFF. CDR3 in DNA: TGTGCTAGTGGTTTCATCGGGGAGCTGTTTTTT.

This clonotype was recorded many times. This chain uses TRBV11-2 with TRBJ2-7; 9 bases align to TRBD2. CDR1 is SGHAT, CDR2 FQNNGV, per germline. J lost 6 bases, V lost 5 bases, and 17 bases had no gene match. This CDR3 region has 17 residues. The CDR3 spells CASSGGLSGSIRSEQYF. The CDR3 DNA reads as TGTGCCAGCAGCGGGGGACTTAGCGGGAGCATTCGCTCCGAGCAGTACTTC.

This clonotype was counted at least ten times. The chain couples TRBV14 to TRBJ1-3; a weak D match, TRBD1 (6 bases). CDR3 length equals 17 residues. V gave up 6 bases and J gave up 0 bases, with 18 bases separating them. The germline gives CDR1 SGHDN, CDR2 FVKESK. The CDR3 region is CASRPISTGLSGNTIYF. The CDR3 DNA sequence: TGTGCCAGCAGGCCGATTTCGACAGGCCTCTCTGGAAACACCATATATTTT.

This clonotype was seen ten or more times. The CDR3: CASSFGDSQPQHF. In nucleotides, the CDR3 is TGTGCCAGCAGTTTTGGGGATAGTCAGCCCCAGCATTTT. The V and J genes are TRBV12-3 or TRBV12-4 and TRBJ1-5; no reliable D call. CDR3 length: 13 amino acids. V lost 3 bases and J 6 bases, leaving 9 bases between the germline ends.

This clonotype has a count of ten or more. This sequence joins TRBV6-5 and TRBJ1-6; 7 bases align to TRBD1. Germline V CDR1 and CDR2: MNHEY, SVGAGI. The CDR3 loop spans 16 amino acids. V trimming: 8 bases; J trimming: 1 base; junction bases outside the gene matches: 8. CDR3 DNA sequence: TGTGCCAGCTCTCAGGGGGTGGGGTCCTATAATTCACCCCTCCACTTT. This translates into CASSQGVGSYNSPLHF.

This rearrangement joins TRBV19 to TRBJ2-4; D not resolved. The CDR3 sequence is 15 residues long. The germline V gene encodes CDR1 LNHDA and CDR2 SQIVND (reference sequence). Trimming cost V 5 bases and J 5 bases, with 16 bases left between them. CDR3 sequence reads: CASSPRQGSQNIQYF. The CDR3, as DNA: TGTGCCAGTAGTCCCCGTCAAGGCAGTCAAAACATTCAGTACTTC. Filled out from reference TRBV19 and TRBJ2-4, the complete variable domain reads DGGITQSPKYLFRKEGQNVTLSCEQNLNHDAMYWYRQDPGQGLRLIYYSQIVNDFQKGDIAEGYSVSREKKESFPLTVTSAQKNPTAFYLCASSPRQGSQNIQYFGAGTRLSVL.